The present T cell receptor beta chain was sequenced within a study of shared clonotypes between healthy human individuals. With regard to this clone: Its antigen remains unidentified.

Overall study findings and caveats: Shared clonotypes: 4.5% to 5% naive CD4, roughly 3.5% naive CD8, over 2% memory CD4, under 0.45% memory CD8.

Method: immunoSEQ multiplex PCR; TCRdb's copy keeps in-frame clones and lacks some. This sample has hundreds of thousands of clones, with more than 70% found just once. Partitioning of CD4+ cells yielded a CD45RA+ naive subset and a CD45RA-negative memory subset. From germline, CDR1 is MNHEY and CDR2 SVGAGI. The CDR3 loop spans 16 amino acids. The V gene end was trimmed by 4 bases and the J gene end by 3 bases; junction bases not matched to a gene: 5. The sample taken for sequencing was memory CD4+ T cells sorted from blood. Documented subset: CD45RA-negative fraction. The TCR originated in a woman in her thirties in good health. The rearrangement links TRBV6-5 to TRBJ2-1, with TRBD1 matching 11 bases. CDR3 in DNA: TGTGCCAGCAGTTCCGGGACAGGGGGTGTCTACAATGAGCAGTTCTTC. Translated: CASSSGTGGVYNEQFF.